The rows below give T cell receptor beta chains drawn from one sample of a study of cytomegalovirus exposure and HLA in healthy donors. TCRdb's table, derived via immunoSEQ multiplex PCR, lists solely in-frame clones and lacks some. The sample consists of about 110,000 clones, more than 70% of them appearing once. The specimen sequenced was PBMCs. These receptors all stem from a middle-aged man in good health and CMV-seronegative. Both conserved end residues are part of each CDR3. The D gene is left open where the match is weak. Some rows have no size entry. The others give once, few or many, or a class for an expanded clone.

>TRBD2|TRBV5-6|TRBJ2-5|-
TGTGCCAGCAGCCCCCGGGGACTAGCGGGGGGACGGGAGACCCAGTACTTC
CASSPRGLAGGRETQYF
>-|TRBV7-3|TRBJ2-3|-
TGTGCCAGCAGCTTGGCGGGGAGAACAGATACGCAGTATTTT
CASSLAGRTDTQYF
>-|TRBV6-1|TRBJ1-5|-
TGTGCCAGCAGTTTAGAGCCAAATCAGCCCCAGCATTTT
CASSLEPNQPQHF
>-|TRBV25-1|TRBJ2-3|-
TGTGCCAGCAGTGGGAACAGTATCACAGATACGCAGTATTTT
CASSGNSITDTQYF
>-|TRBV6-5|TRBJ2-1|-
TGTGCCAGCTCCAAAGGGGTCTCCTACAATGAGCAGTTCTTC
CASSKGVSYNEQFF
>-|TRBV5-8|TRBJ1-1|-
TGTGCCAGCAGCTACCGTAGGAACACTGAAGCTTTCTTT
CASSYRRNTEAFF
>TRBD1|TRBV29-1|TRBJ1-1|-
TGCAGCGTCTCCTCGACAGGGGGAATGAACACTGAAGCTTTCTTT
CSVSSTGGMNTEAFF
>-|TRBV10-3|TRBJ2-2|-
TGTGCCATCAGTCCCCGCACCGGGGAGCTGTTTTTT
CAISPRTGELFF
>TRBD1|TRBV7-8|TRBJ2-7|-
TGTGCCAGCGGTTGGACAGGGGGCCCCTACGAGCAGTACTTC
CASGWTGGPYEQYF
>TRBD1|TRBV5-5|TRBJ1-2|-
TGTGCCAGCAGCTCCCCGACAGGGGTTTATGGCTACACCTTC
CASSSPTGVYGYTF
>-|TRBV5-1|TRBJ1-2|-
TGCGCCAGCAGCCCCGCCACGGGGAACTATGGCTACACCTTC
CASSPATGNYGYTF
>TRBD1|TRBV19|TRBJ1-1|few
TGTGCCAGTAGTGTCGACCGGGACAGTGAAGCTTTCTTT
CASSVDRDSEAFF
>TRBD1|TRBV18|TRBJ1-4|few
TGTGCCAGCTCACCCCGGACAGGGGAAGAAAAACTGTTTTTT
CASSPRTGEEKLFF
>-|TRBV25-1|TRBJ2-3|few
TGTGCCAGCAGCCGAGGGACTGTGCGGGATACGCAGTATTTT
CASSRGTVRDTQYF
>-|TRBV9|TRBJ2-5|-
TGTGCCAGCAGCGTTCAGGGCCTTGGGACCCAGTACTTC
CASSVQGLGTQYF
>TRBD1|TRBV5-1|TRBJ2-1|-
TGCGCCATGACGGTCCGGGACAGGGCCCCATGTGGGCAGTTCTTC
CAMTVRDRAPCGQFF
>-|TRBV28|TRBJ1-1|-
TGTGCCAGCAGTTTAACAGGGCAGGAAGCTTTCTTT
CASSLTGQEAFF
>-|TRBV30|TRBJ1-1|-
TGTGCCTGGAGGAGGGTTGCCAACACTGAAGCTTTCTTT
CAWRRVANTEAFF
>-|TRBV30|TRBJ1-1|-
TGTGCCTGGAGTAGTACATTGGGGAGCACTGAAGCTTTCTTT
CAWSSTLGSTEAFF
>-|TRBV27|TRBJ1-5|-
TGTGCCAGCAGTACGACAGGTTATAGCAATCAGCCCCAGCATTTT
CASSTTGYSNQPQHF
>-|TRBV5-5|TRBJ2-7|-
TGTGCCAGCAGCTTAGGGGGGGTAGCGGCCGAGCAGTACTTC
CASSLGGVAAEQYF
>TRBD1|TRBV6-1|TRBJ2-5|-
TGTGCCGTTCAGGGGGCGCGGGGACAAGAGACCCAGTACTTC
CAVQGARGQETQYF
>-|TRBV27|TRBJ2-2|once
TGTGCCAGCAGGGTAAGAGCGGACACCGGGGAGCTGTTTTTT
CASRVRADTGELFF
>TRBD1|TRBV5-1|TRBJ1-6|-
TGCGCCAGCAGCTTAGGACAGGCCGCCCGCTCCAATTCACCCCTCCACTTT
CASSLGQAARSNSPLHF
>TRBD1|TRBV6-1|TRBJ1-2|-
TGTGCCAGCAGTGAAGCCAGGGACAGCCGGGTCACCTTC
CASSEARDSRVTF
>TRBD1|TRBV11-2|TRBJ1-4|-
TGTGCCAGCAGATCCGGGACAGGTTCCCCGTCCAATGAAAAACTGTTTTTT
CASRSGTGSPSNEKLFF
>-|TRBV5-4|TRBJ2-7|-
TGTGCCAGCAGCTTGGACAGCCCCTACGAGCAGTACTTC
CASSLDSPYEQYF
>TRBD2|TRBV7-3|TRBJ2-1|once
TGTGCCAGCGGACTAGCGGGGCGTTACAATGAGCAGTTCTTC
CASGLAGRYNEQFF
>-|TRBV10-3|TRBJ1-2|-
TGTGCCACCTCACAGGGAAATGGCTACACCTTC
CATSQGNGYTF
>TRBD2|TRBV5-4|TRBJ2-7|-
TGTGCCAGCAGCTTGGCCGGGGAGGGTCTCCTTCCGTACTTC
CASSLAGEGLLPYF
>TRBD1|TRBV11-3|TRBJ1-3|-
TGTGCCAGTTTTAACAGGGGGCGAACCAGAAACACCATATATTTT
CASFNRGRTRNTIYF